This T cell receptor (beta chain) was profiled in a study of blood T cell repertoires in COVID-19. For the study at large: Acute and convalescent COVID-19 samples came from the United States, Italy and Spain. PBMCs, B-cell-depleted T cells, or T cells were the source of the cDNA or gDNA that made up the material.

The CDR3 extends over 14 amino acids. V was shortened by 4 bases and J by 0 bases, with 11 bases between the two germline ends. CDR1 and CDR2 from the germline V gene are SGHRS and YFSETQ. The protocol was immunoSEQ multiplex PCR, while the TCRdb copy is restricted to in-frame clones and leaves out a portion. The sample records 300,000 to 400,000 clones, around four fifths being singletons. Sequenced: peripheral blood. The TCR was taken from a man younger than 45 with active or convalescent COVID-19. The V gene is TRBV5-1, the J gene TRBJ2-7, with unresolved D. CDR3 coding DNA: TGCGCCAGCAGCCTCCAAACCAGCTCCTACGAGCAGTACTTC. It translates to CASSLQTSSYEQYF.